The 24 T cell receptor beta chains given below trace back to one sample, sequenced in a study of T-cell memory formation after mild COVID-19. Each CDR3 protein is one row after TCRdb ran MiXCR on the 5' RACE reads. The table shows more than 75,000 distinct CDR3 sequences, with approximately 15% occurring only once. The material sequenced was PBMCs or a T cell subset sorted from them (not recorded which). The receptor set was obtained from an adult woman who had mild COVID-19 (a few samples of this study predate the infection). Cell type and time point are not known.

This chain connects TRBV15 to TRBJ2-1; 9 bases line up with TRBD1. The CDR3 is 13 residues long. J was trimmed by 10 bases and V by 5 bases; bases with no gene match: 6. Germline V gene data show CDR1 as LNHNV and CDR2 as YYDKDF (reference sequence). The CDR3 spells CATSRRDRDEQFF. CDR3 bases: TGTGCCACCAGCCGCCGGGACAGGGACGAGCAGTTCTTC.

By share, this clonotype ranks as medium-sized. The CDR3 DNA sequence: TGTGCCAGCAGAATGTTGAACTCCTACGAGCAGTACTTC. Its protein product is CASRMLNSYEQYF. The rearrangement links TRBV27 to TRBJ2-7; D ambiguous. Trimming removed 6 bases at V and 0 bases at J, with 9 bases between. Germline V gene lookup returns CDR1 MNHEY and CDR2 SMNVEV (reference sequence). The length of the CDR3 is 13 residues.

This clonotype has ten or more counts. The CDR3 loop is CASSLGTGGYEQYF. CDR3 nucleotides: TGTGCCAGCAGCTTGGGGACAGGGGGCTACGAGCAGTACTTC. V is TRBV9 and J is TRBJ2-7; 11 nucleotides match TRBD1. Germline CDR1 reads SGDLS; CDR2 reads YYNGEE. The V and J ends lost 4 bases and 3 bases, in that order; junction bases with no gene match: 3. The CDR3 length is 14 residues.

This chain connects TRBV7-9 to TRBJ2-1; D unresolved. The CDR3 runs to 13 residues. Germline CDR1 SEHNR, CDR2 FQNEAQ (reference sequence). V was shortened by 6 bases and J by 0 bases, with 6 bases between the two germline ends. CDR3 loop: CASRRDSYNEQFF. The DNA for the CDR3 is TGTGCCAGCAGACGAGACTCCTACAATGAGCAGTTCTTC.

A few counts support this clonotype. The chain is built from TRBV7-8 and TRBJ2-4; 8 bases line up with TRBD1. This CDR3 region has 15 residues. Germline V CDR1 and CDR2: SGHVS, FQNEAQ. The ends lost 5 bases at V and 2 bases at J; junction bases unmatched: 5. As DNA, the CDR3 is TGTGCCAGCAGCAGGTCAGGGGGCCCCAAAAACATTCAGTACTTC. Amino acids: CASSRSGGPKNIQYF.

The rearrangement links TRBV24-1 to TRBJ2-5; 9 bases match TRBD1. Germline CDR1 is KGHDR and CDR2 is SFDVKD. The CDR3 extends over 16 amino acids. The junction had 4 bases not matched to a gene; V was cut back by 1 base and J by 2 bases. CDR3 in DNA: TGTGCCACCAGTGATTTTATGGACAGGGGTCAAGAGACCCAGTACTTC. As protein: CATSDFMDRGQETQYF.

This clonotype occurred many times. The J gene is TRBJ2-7, the V gene TRBV7-2; the match to TRBD1 covers 7 bases. This CDR3 spans 17 amino acids. Germline CDR1 and CDR2: SGHTA and FQGNSA. V trimming: 5 bases; J trimming: 5 bases; junction bases outside the gene matches: 18. CDR3 bases: TGTGCCAGCAGCACCATGACAGGGAGCCCTGATAGGCACGAGCAGTACTTC. It translates to CASSTMTGSPDRHEQYF.

This clonotype came up a few times. V gene TRBV15 combines with J gene TRBJ2-5; D is undetermined. From germline, CDR1 is LNHNV and CDR2 YYDKDF (reference sequence). V lost 0 bases to trimming and J lost 5 bases, with 7 bases between them. This CDR3 contains 13 residues. The CDR3 nucleotides are TGTGCCACCAGCAGAGATCTCGAGGAGACCCAGTACTTC. This gives the protein CATSRDLEETQYF.

The chain's CDR3 is CASIQGGRSTEAFF. CDR3 DNA sequence: TGTGCCAGCATTCAGGGCGGCAGATCTACTGAAGCTTTCTTT. The genes are TRBV6-2 or TRBV6-3 and TRBJ1-1, with a possible D match to TRBD1 (5 bases). The V and J ends lost 7 bases and 5 bases respectively, with 17 bases between them. Germline V gene lookup returns CDR1 MNHEY and CDR2 SVGEGT. This CDR3 is built from 14 residues.

The gene calls are TRBV4-1 and TRBJ2-7, with 9 positions matching TRBD1. This CDR3 region has 15 residues. Germline V gene data show CDR1 as MGHRA and CDR2 as YSYEKL. J gave up 3 bases and V 0 bases, and 3 bases lay outside the gene matches. The CDR3 loop reads CASSQDRGQGYEQYF. The DNA of the CDR3 is TGCGCCAGCAGCCAAGATAGGGGACAGGGCTACGAGCAGTACTTC.

This clonotype was seen more than once but under ten times. The chain combines TRBV5-1 with TRBJ2-3; no clear D. The germline CDR1 and CDR2 sequences are SGHRS and YFSETQ. V was pared by 0 bases and J by 4 bases, with 3 bases between. The CDR3 contains 12 residues. CDR3 region: CASSLGADTQYF. The CDR3 DNA reads TGCGCCAGCAGCTTGGGGGCAGATACGCAGTATTTT.

There are a few counts of this clonotype. This chain connects TRBV6-2 or TRBV6-3 to TRBJ2-1; no clear D gene. V was trimmed by 1 base and J by 9 bases, leaving 13 bases between them. This CDR3 has 14 amino acids. Germline loops: CDR1 MNHEY, CDR2 SVGEGT. In nucleotides, the CDR3 is TGTGCCAGCAGTTACTTAACACAAGTGCTTGAGCAGTTCTTC. This sequence encodes CASSYLTQVLEQFF.

The table lists this clonotype with many counts. The chain carries TRBV7-9 and TRBJ2-1; 7 positions match TRBD1. J was trimmed by 3 bases and V by 5 bases; bases with no gene match: 10. Germline assignment: CDR1 SEHNR and CDR2 FQNEAQ (reference sequence). CDR3 length: 16 residues. CDR3 sequence reads: CASSPNTGTVYNEQFF. CDR3 nucleotide sequence: TGTGCCAGCAGCCCAAATACCGGGACAGTCTACAATGAGCAGTTCTTC. Full variable domain (outside the CDR3, taken from reference TRBV7-9 and TRBJ2-1): DTGVSQNPRHKITKRGQNVTFRCDPISEHNRLYWYRQTLGQGPEFLTYFQNEAQLEKSRLLSDRFSAERPKGSFSTLEIQRTEQGDSAMYLCASSPNTGTVYNEQFFGPGTRLTVL.

The chain carries TRBV7-9 and TRBJ1-2, with D perhaps TRBD1 (5 bases). This CDR3 region has 17 residues. The V gene lost 3 bases and the J gene lost 0 bases, with 17 bases spanning the gap. Germline loops: CDR1 SEHNR, CDR2 FQNEAQ (reference sequence). This chain's CDR3 is CASSFTSQGAPNYGYTF. The DNA of the CDR3 is TGTGCCAGCAGCTTCACTTCCCAGGGCGCACCTAACTATGGCTACACCTTC.

The chain carries TRBV7-6 and TRBJ2-6, with D perhaps matching TRBD1 or TRBD2 (5 bases each). V was cut by 1 base and J by 4 bases, with 11 bases left in between. The CDR3 has 16 residues. CDR1 is SGHVS and CDR2 is FNYEAQ in the germline V gene. CDR3: CASSLEGTTGANVLTF. In DNA form, the CDR3 reads TGTGCCAGCAGCTTAGAAGGGACGACCGGGGCCAACGTCCTGACTTTC.

V and J are TRBV6-1 and TRBJ1-2; D remains unclear. Germline CDR1 and CDR2: MNHNS and SASEGT. The CDR3 covers 13 residues. The V and J ends lost 4 bases and 6 bases respectively, with 12 bases between them. The CDR3 DNA reads TGTGCCAGCAGTGTATCCGAGTTCGATGGCTACACCTTC. Translated: CASSVSEFDGYTF.

The chain is built from TRBV12-3 or TRBV12-4 and TRBJ1-5; D unresolved. V was clipped by 0 bases and J by 0 bases, with 12 bases between them. This CDR3 contains 17 residues. The CDR3 nucleotides read TGTGCCAGCAGTTTAGCCGTGACGGGAGATAGCAATCAGCCCCAGCATTTT. It is translated as CASSLAVTGDSNQPQHF.

The chain uses TRBV5-1 and TRBJ2-1; tentative D call: TRBD2 (7 bases). CDR3 length: 16 amino acids. Between the trimmed V and J ends, which lost 4 bases and 2 bases, there was a span of 16 bases. CDR1 is SGHRS and CDR2 is YFSETQ in the germline V gene. This chain's CDR3 is CASSPPPGGPYNEQFF. DNA for the CDR3: TGCGCCAGCAGCCCCCCCCCGGGGGGCCCCTACAATGAGCAGTTCTTC.

V gene TRBV7-9 combines with J gene TRBJ2-5, with 8 bases lining up with TRBD2. Per germline, CDR1 SEHNR and CDR2 FQNEAQ (reference sequence). The CDR3 contains 16 residues. V shed 6 bases, J shed 2 bases, and the junction held 11 bases outside the gene matches. The CDR3: CASRLGASGPQETQYF. The CDR3 region has the DNA TGTGCCAGCAGACTTGGGGCTAGCGGGCCACAAGAGACCCAGTACTTC. Filled out from reference TRBV7-9 and TRBJ2-5, the complete variable domain reads DTGVSQNPRHKITKRGQNVTFRCDPISEHNRLYWYRQTLGQGPEFLTYFQNEAQLEKSRLLSDRFSAERPKGSFSTLEIQRTEQGDSAMYLCASRLGASGPQETQYFGPGTRLLVL.

This clonotype was counted between two and nine times. V usage is TRBV5-4 and J usage is TRBJ2-7; D is unclear. The CDR3 covers 14 residues. Germline-derived CDR1 and CDR2 are SGHNT and YYREEE (reference sequence). Trimming pared 4 bases from V and 2 bases from J, leaving 13 bases between. The CDR3 nucleotides are TGTGCCAGCAGCCTTCCGACCAGGCCCTACGAGCAGTACTTC. Its translation: CASSLPTRPYEQYF.

The chain recombines TRBV20-1 with TRBJ2-7; 9 positions match TRBD2. The germline V gene has CDR1 DFQATT and CDR2 SNEGSKA (reference sequence). CDR3 length equals 15 residues. With 0 bases clipped from V and 2 bases from J, the junction kept 5 bases outside the gene matches. CDR3 DNA sequence: TGCAGTGCTAGAGATAGTAGCGGGGGCCCCTACGAGCAGTACTTC. It encodes CSARDSSGGPYEQYF.

In its sample, this clonotype was seen a few times. The chain has TRBV6-2 or TRBV6-3 and TRBJ2-7, with D unresolved. CDR1 MNHEY and CDR2 SVGEGT come from the germline V gene. The CDR3 has 15 amino acids. The V gene lost 0 bases and the J gene lost 2 bases, with 11 bases spanning the gap. CDR3 loop: CASSYSAGQPYEQYF. The CDR3 DNA is TGTGCCAGCAGTTACTCGGCCGGGCAACCCTACGAGCAGTACTTC.

The chain uses TRBV7-9 and TRBJ2-3; 11 nucleotides agree with TRBD2. This CDR3 spans 17 amino acids. Germline CDR1 SEHNR, CDR2 FQNEAQ (reference sequence). Germline trimming cut 0 bases from V and 3 bases from J; bases unmatched to any gene: 5. The CDR3 DNA follows: TGTGCCAGCAGCTTAGCCCCACTAGCGGGGGAAACAGATACGCAGTATTTT. It yields the protein CASSLAPLAGETDTQYF. The full variable domain, its missing parts supplied by reference TRBV7-9 and TRBJ2-3, is DTGVSQNPRHKITKRGQNVTFRCDPISEHNRLYWYRQTLGQGPEFLTYFQNEAQLEKSRLLSDRFSAERPKGSFSTLEIQRTEQGDSAMYLCASSLAPLAGETDTQYFGPGTRLTVL.

This clonotype was observed a few times. V gene TRBV5-6 combines with J gene TRBJ2-1, with 11 bases lining up with TRBD1. Per germline, CDR1 SGHDT and CDR2 YYEEEE. CDR3 length equals 15 residues. V was pared by 4 bases and J by 7 bases, with 7 bases of the junction left unmatched. The CDR3 spells CASSAPGTGGNEQFF. The CDR3 nucleotides read TGTGCCAGCAGCGCACCGGGGACAGGGGGGAATGAGCAGTTCTTC.